This is a list of T cell receptor beta chains from one sample in a study of blood T cell repertoires in COVID-19. The assay was immunoSEQ multiplex PCR, and TCRdb's table has in-frame clones only and misses some. The table records 90,000 to 130,000 clones, 72% of them present only once. The sequencing input was peripheral blood. These receptors were taken from a woman aged 55-70 years with acute or convalescent COVID-19. Both conserved end residues are part of each CDR3. The order of the fields is J gene, V gene, D gene, CDR3 protein. A D gene is named only where the DNA matches it firmly.

TRBJ2-5	TRBV2	.	CASSDLSSETQYF
TRBJ1-5	TRBV7-2	.	CASSPNRELRQPQHF
TRBJ1-1	TRBV10-1	TRBD1	CAATGTGNTEAFF
TRBJ1-5	TRBV28	.	CASRGGNNQPQHF
TRBJ1-2	TRBV5-4	.	CASSFGPKGGYGYTF
TRBJ1-6	TRBV9	.	CASSALVDSRNSPLHF
TRBJ1-2	TRBV7-9	.	CASSPGAYGYTF
TRBJ1-6	TRBV6-5	.	CASKGAGNSPLHF
TRBJ2-1	TRBV19	TRBD2	CASSGGGSYNEQFF
TRBJ2-5	TRBV7-3	TRBD2	CASSLLPGGPRETQYF
TRBJ1-5	TRBV19	TRBD1	CASSTTGVGSQPQHF
TRBJ1-5	TRBV29-1	TRBD1	CSVDVTGTGNQPQHF
TRBJ1-5	TRBV13	.	CASSLAGAASQPQHF
TRBJ1-1	TRBV19	.	CASSIKGHANTEAFF
TRBJ2-7	TRBV27	TRBD2	CASISWTSFALYF
TRBJ1-4	TRBV30	.	CAWSVLGATNEKLFF
TRBJ1-1	TRBV28	.	CASSLSQGLEAFF
TRBJ2-4	TRBV21-1	.	CASSKVTLAKNIQYF
TRBJ2-2	TRBV14	.	CASSQDLTGANTGELFF
TRBJ2-3	TRBV5-1	.	CASCFRGFFTDTQYF
TRBJ2-2	TRBV6-5	TRBD1	CASRETGAGELFF
TRBJ1-1	TRBV7-3	.	CASSSTGGRSGTEAFF
TRBJ2-1	TRBV28	TRBD2	CASSALAGGTYNEQFF
TRBJ1-5	TRBV9	.	CASSPGFRNQPQHF
TRBJ1-6	TRBV28	.	CASSFETANSPLHF
TRBJ1-5	TRBV20-1	.	CSASLSGRSNQPQHF
TRBJ2-3	TRBV5-8	.	CASSKRGWGTDTQYF
TRBJ1-6	TRBV11-1	.	CASSRTDSYNSPLHF
TRBJ1-3	TRBV3-1/TRBV3-2	.	CASSQGAGGNTIYF
TRBJ1-4	TRBV7-3	TRBD1	CASSLSWDRGRLGDEKLFF
TRBJ1-1	TRBV25-1	.	CASSESRNINTEAFF
TRBJ1-5	TRBV3-1/TRBV3-2	TRBD1	CASSQDLTGGYQPQHF
TRBJ2-7	TRBV9	TRBD1	CASSVGEGARVEQYF
TRBJ2-3	TRBV5-1	.	CASSYAGQLTDTQYF
TRBJ2-6	TRBV19	.	CASSISGSGANVLTF
TRBJ1-5	TRBV19	.	CASSIRGGNQPQHF
TRBJ2-1	TRBV11-2	.	CASSLLGAGNNEQFF
TRBJ2-7	TRBV19	.	CATRTGYEQYF
TRBJ1-2	TRBV29-1	TRBD1	CSVIQDRGHGYTF
TRBJ2-5	TRBV5-1	TRBD1	CASSPTGAPQETQYF
TRBJ1-1	TRBV5-1	TRBD1	CASSYRGQNTEAFF
TRBJ2-1	TRBV6-5	.	CASSSLGSYNEQFF
TRBJ1-6	TRBV5-4	TRBD1	CASSLSGTGDSPLHF
TRBJ1-6	TRBV3-1/TRBV3-2	.	CASSQDNLAPLHF
TRBJ2-7	TRBV5-5	.	CASSLAGESLYEQYF
TRBJ1-2	TRBV24-1	.	CATSDSGRTGGYTF
TRBJ2-3	TRBV2	TRBD2	CASRAASGGGTDTQYF
TRBJ1-6	TRBV19	.	CASMRRSSYNSPLHF
TRBJ1-3	TRBV19	.	CASSTSGTGGNTIYF
TRBJ1-5	TRBV15	.	CATSRDRSGGNQPQHF
TRBJ1-4	TRBV6-5	.	CASSYQGTNEKLFF
TRBJ2-1	TRBV19	TRBD1	CASSRDRPLSYNEQFF
TRBJ1-2	TRBV6-5	TRBD1	CASDLRDRGRYAF
TRBJ2-7	TRBV7-9	TRBD1	CASSSWGQGRLSYEQYF
TRBJ2-3	TRBV19	TRBD2	CASSPSGVPTDTQYF
TRBJ1-5	TRBV23-1	.	CASSQRIMHQPQHF
TRBJ1-2	TRBV7-2	.	CASSLALQGNYGYTF
TRBJ2-2	TRBV19	TRBD1	CASSRGTGSNTGELFF
TRBJ2-2	TRBV7-7	.	CASSLAVQGGGELFF
TRBJ2-3	TRBV5-1	TRBD2	CASSFLLAGSAGTDTQYF